The sample holds a few counts of the clone carrying this TCR beta chain. The time point here: newly diagnosed GD, antithyroid drugs for less than 3 months. Construction of the TCR library relied on RNA isolated from PBMCs. From an endocrinology department in Xi'an, China, came the patients. Staff took approximately 8.7 milliliters of peripheral blood and put it into EDTA tubes. The germline CDR1 and CDR2 sequences are MGHRA and YSYEKL. The V and J ends lost 2 bases and 4 bases respectively, with 7 bases between them. The CDR3 totals 13 residues. Investigators prepared the TCR beta libraries by applying iRepertoire HTBI primers and Arm-PCR of CDR3 regions. TCRdb reprocessed the multiplex PCR reads with MiXCR, giving one entry per CDR3 protein. This sample carries about 400,000 distinct CDR3 sequences, 15% of them seen once, and the ten largest clones take over 7%. The data stem from a study of regulatory T cells in long-lasting Graves disease.

This sample was also put to use in a study of T cells in Graves' hyperthyroidism and ophthalmopathy. That source adds: TCR CDR3 underwent first-round RT-PCR with the HTBI primer set.

The rearrangement uses TRBV4-1 and TRBJ2-3; D gene uncertain. This TCR was recovered from a woman aged 40-49 years with Graves disease. Source: peripheral blood mononuclear cells (PBMCs), taken at new diagnosis, from a patient treated with antithyroid drugs. The CDR3 loop reads CASSQQRPDTQYF. CDR3 nucleotide sequence: TGCGCCAGCAGCCAACAGAGGCCAGATACGCAGTATTTT.